This T cell receptor beta chain was found in a study of T cell changes during pregnancy in multiple sclerosis. Trimming shortened V by 6 bases and J by 8 bases, and 13 bases separated the two germline ends. The CDR3 has 12 residues. Germline V gene lookup returns CDR1 MNHNY and CDR2 SVGAGI (reference sequence). Data came from immunoSEQ multiplex PCR; TCRdb stores just in-frame clones and leaves some out. The repertoire includes 40,000 to 50,000 clones, 91% of them detected once, and almost 2% sits in the top ten. The starting material was CD4+ T cells from peripheral blood mononuclear cells, obtained after pregnancy. The rearrangement links TRBV6-6 to TRBJ1-2; D gene unclear. The clonotype comes from a female donor in good health, enrolled as a control in a pregnancy study. CDR3 amino acids: CASRSQRVGYTF. CDR3 DNA sequence: TGTGCCAGCAGGTCTCAGAGGGTCGGCTACACCTTC.